This entry lists 29 T cell receptor beta chains sequenced from one sample in a study of blood T cell repertoires in COVID-19. Method: immunoSEQ multiplex PCR; TCRdb's copy keeps in-frame clones and lacks some. This sample has tens of thousands of clones, with approximately 80% found just once. Sequencing was carried out using peripheral blood. The receptor source for this set is a man in his thirties or forties with COVID-19, enrolled during active disease.

The chain couples TRBV11-2 to TRBJ2-7; possibly TRBD2 for D (5 bases). The CDR3 sequence is 16 residues long. The V and J ends lost 2 bases and 2 bases respectively, with 16 bases between them. Germline V lookup: CDR1 SGHAT, CDR2 FQNNGV. CDR3 amino acids: CASSLIGGNSPYEQYF. DNA for the CDR3: TGTGCCAGCAGCTTAATCGGAGGTAATTCCCCCTACGAGCAGTACTTC.

Worth noting for this clone: This sample also contains other DNA sequences that code for the same CDR3. The gene calls are TRBV6-5 and TRBJ2-1, with 9 bases aligning to TRBD2. With V trimmed by 7 bases and J by 2 bases, 6 bases remained unmatched. The germline CDR1 and CDR2 sequences are MNHEY and SVGAGI. The CDR3 totals 15 residues. The CDR3 DNA follows: TGTGCCAGCACCCCGCTAGCGGGAACCTACAATGAGCAGTTCTTC. Amino acids: CASTPLAGTYNEQFF.

The V call is TRBV29-1, the J call TRBJ2-3; the match to TRBD2 covers 9 bases. The J segment lost 1 base and the V segment lost 7 bases, leaving 0 bases of the junction unmatched. Per germline, CDR1 SQVTM and CDR2 ANQGSEA. This CDR3 has 12 amino acids. The CDR3: CSGTSGTDTQYF. CDR3 DNA sequence: TGCAGCGGGACTAGCGGCACAGATACGCAGTATTTT.

This clone was detected only once. The chain recombines TRBV7-5 with TRBJ1-4. TRBV7-5 is classified as a pseudogene. The CDR3 has 14 amino acids. Here the CDR3 reads CVRSCSGWNEKLFF. The CDR3 nucleotides are TGTGTCAGAAGCTGCTCCGGGTGGAATGAAAAACTGTTTTTT.

This rearrangement joins TRBV27 to TRBJ2-7; D is possibly TRBD2 (7 bases). The CDR3 runs 14 residues. The germline gives CDR1 MNHEY, CDR2 SMNVEV (reference sequence). The V gene lost 3 bases and the J gene lost 3 bases, with 12 bases spanning the gap. Written as DNA, the CDR3 is TGTGCCAGCAGTTTGGCGGGGGCCAACTACGAGCAGTACTTC. Protein sequence: CASSLAGANYEQYF.

J is TRBJ2-5 and V is TRBV19; 8 bases align to TRBD2. V lost 2 bases and J lost 1; bases outside the gene matches: 0. The CDR3 runs to 14 residues. Germline V gene lookup returns CDR1 LNHDA and CDR2 SQIVND (reference sequence). The CDR3 sequence is CASSILAGQETQYF. The CDR3, as DNA: TGTGCCAGTAGTATACTAGCGGGCCAAGAGACCCAGTACTTC.

This clone was seen only a few times. The chain joins TRBV4-3 to TRBJ1-2, with 12 bases aligning to TRBD1. In germline, CDR1 is LGHNA, CDR2 YSLEER. V lost 4 bases and J lost 3; bases outside the gene matches: 6. The CDR3 contains 16 residues. The CDR3 sequence: CASSPGQGAFDYGYTF. The CDR3 DNA sequence: TGCGCCAGCAGCCCGGGACAGGGGGCGTTCGACTATGGCTACACCTTC.

J is TRBJ2-1 and V is TRBV28, with D perhaps TRBD1 (6 bases). Trimming left V 3 bases short and J 4 bases short, with 16 bases between. The CDR3 is made up of 16 amino acids. Per germline, CDR1 MDHEN and CDR2 SYDVKM. CDR3 DNA: TGTGCCAGCAGTTTGCCCCCACAGGGCGAATACAATGAGCAGTTCTTC. It codes for CASSLPPQGEYNEQFF.

The chain combines TRBV19 with TRBJ2-7; maybe TRBD2 (5 bases). CDR1 LNHDA and CDR2 SQIVND come from the germline V gene (reference sequence). The CDR3 is 12 amino acids. V lost 8 bases to trimming and J lost 2 bases, with 10 bases between them. CDR3: CASGGNPYEQYF. In DNA form, the CDR3 reads TGTGCCAGTGGAGGAAACCCCTACGAGCAGTACTTC.

The chain has TRBV5-8 and TRBJ1-5, with D uncertain. The germline V gene has CDR1 SGHTS and CDR2 YDEGEE. V lost 1 base and J 3 bases, leaving 11 bases between the germline ends. The CDR3 contains 15 residues. CDR3 sequence: CASSLTGDHNQPQHF. CDR3 coding DNA: TGTGCCAGCAGCTTGACCGGAGATCACAATCAGCCCCAGCATTTT.

The chain's CDR3 is CATSDSTEAFF. DNA for the CDR3: TGTGCCACCAGTGACTCCACTGAAGCTTTCTTT. This chain connects TRBV24-1 to TRBJ1-1, with D unresolved. The CDR3 is 11 residues long. Per the germline V gene, CDR1 is KGHDR and CDR2 is SFDVKD. Trimming removed 4 bases at V and 4 bases at J, with 3 bases between.

This clone was seen a single time. The J gene is TRBJ2-7, the V gene TRBV28; no clear D gene. Germline CDR1 reads MDHEN; CDR2 reads SYDVKM. This CDR3 contains 10 residues. Trimming stripped 3 bases from V and 12 bases from J, with 9 bases between. As DNA, the CDR3 is TGTGCCAGCAGTTTTGGCCTTTCGTACTTC. This codes for CASSFGLSYF.

The gene calls are TRBV6-5 and TRBJ1-1; no firm D call. The CDR3 is 14 amino acids. The germline V and J ends were trimmed by 7 bases and 0 bases, with 12 bases remaining between them. The V gene's germline CDR1 is MNHEY and CDR2 SVGAGI. The CDR3 region has the DNA TGTGCCAGCACCTCGGGAGGTATGAACACTGAAGCTTTCTTT. Translation: CASTSGGMNTEAFF.

The V and J genes are TRBV5-6 and TRBJ1-2; 11 positions agree with TRBD1. Germline V CDR1 and CDR2: SGHDT, YYEEEE. J gave up 5 bases and V 4 bases, and 4 bases lay outside the gene matches. There are 14 residues in the CDR3. The CDR3 spells CASSVGTGGYGYTF. CDR3 sequence (DNA): TGTGCCAGCAGCGTCGGGACAGGGGGATATGGCTACACCTTC.

This chain joins TRBV10-3 and TRBJ2-7; D is unclear. Germline lookup yields CDR1 ENHRY and CDR2 SYGVKD. The CDR3 spans 12 residues. V lost 0 bases to trimming and J lost 9 bases, with 9 bases between them. The CDR3 sequence: CAISESREVQYF. CDR3 coding DNA: TGTGCCATCAGTGAGTCACGAGAGGTGCAGTACTTC.

The gene calls are TRBV21-1 and TRBJ2-6; the table gives TRBD1 as D, unverified against the DNA. TRBV21-1 is given as a pseudogene. The CDR3 consists of 19 residues. The CDR3 here is CASSKGGRTGCPGANVLTF. The CDR3 coding sequence is TGTGCCAGCAGCAAAGGGGGAAGGACAGGGTGCCCTGGGGCCAACGTCCTGACTTTC.

The chain carries TRBV9 and TRBJ2-3, with 10 bases fitting TRBD2. J gave up 2 bases and V 2 bases, and 5 bases lay outside the gene matches. Germline V gene data show CDR1 as SGDLS and CDR2 as YYNGEE. The CDR3 has 16 amino acids. The CDR3 nucleotides read TGTGCCAGCAGCGTGGCAGCGGGGGGGTACACAGATACGCAGTATTTT. It codes for CASSVAAGGYTDTQYF.

This clone appeared once. The rearrangement joins TRBV13 to TRBJ2-7, with 10 bases lining up with TRBD2. V dropped 5 bases and J dropped 3; count of bases not matched to a gene: 7. Germline CDR1 and CDR2: PRHDT and FYEKMQ (reference sequence). The CDR3 has 15 residues. DNA of the CDR3: TGTGCCAGCAGCGCCCCTAGCGGGGGATTCTACGAGCAGTACTTC. Translation: CASSAPSGGFYEQYF.

This sequence joins TRBV7-6 and TRBJ2-7; 14 nucleotides line up with TRBD2. The CDR3 contains 15 residues. Germline CDR1 is SGHVS and CDR2 is FNYEAQ. Unmatched junction bases numbered 3, after V lost 5 bases and J lost 3 bases. The DNA of the CDR3 is TGTGCCAGCAGCCCGGGACTAGCGGGGGTCTACGAGCAGTACTTC. It is translated as CASSPGLAGVYEQYF.

The chain uses TRBV5-8 and TRBJ2-7; D is possibly TRBD2 (5 bases). The ends were cut back, 0 bases at V and 0 bases at J, with 10 bases in the middle. CDR1 and CDR2 (germline): SGHTS, YDEGEE. The CDR3 runs to 15 residues. The CDR3 loop reads CASSLGGYRSYEQYF. CDR3 nucleotide sequence: TGTGCCAGCAGCTTGGGAGGGTACCGCTCCTACGAGCAGTACTTC.

This clone was recorded only once. The chain joins TRBV2 to TRBJ2-7; 10 bases map to TRBD1. This CDR3 contains 13 residues. The trim removed 8 bases at V and 5 bases at J, leaving 6 bases unmatched. The germline gives CDR1 SNHLY, CDR2 FYNNEI. The CDR3 bases are TGTGCCAGCCAGGGACAGGGGCCCCACGAGCAGTACTTC. As protein: CASQGQGPHEQYF.

The chain has TRBV4-1 and TRBJ1-5; possible D gene TRBD1, 5 bases. From germline, CDR1 is MGHRA and CDR2 YSYEKL. This CDR3 region has 14 residues. V lost 1 base to trimming and J lost 1 base, with 5 bases between them. The DNA for the CDR3 is TGCGCCAGCAGCCAAGGGGGCAGCAATCAGCCCCAGCATTTT. This sequence encodes CASSQGGSNQPQHF.

The table lists this clone with a few counts. The rearrangement links TRBV6-2 or TRBV6-3 to TRBJ2-1; the match to TRBD2 covers 15 bases. This CDR3 contains 17 residues. Losses at the gene ends were 2 bases for V and 9 bases for J; bases not matched to a gene: 8. In germline, CDR1 is MNHEY, CDR2 SVGEGT. As DNA, the CDR3 is TGTGCCAGCAGTTACAGGGGACTAGCGGGGGGCATCATTGAGCAGTTCTTC. The encoded protein is CASSYRGLAGGIIEQFF.

The chain is built from TRBV9 and TRBJ1-1; tentative D call: TRBD1 (6 bases). In germline, CDR1 is SGDLS, CDR2 YYNGEE. The CDR3 is made up of 13 amino acids. Trimming took 3 bases from V and 4 from J, leaving 10 bases between them. In DNA form, the CDR3 reads TGTGCCAGCAGCGAGGGGGTCGGCACTGAAGCTTTCTTT. This encodes CASSEGVGTEAFF.

In its sample, this clone was seen once. The J gene is TRBJ2-3, the V gene TRBV6-5; TRBD2 might be the D (6 bases). The germline gives CDR1 MNHEY, CDR2 SVGAGI. The V end was cut by 6 bases, the J end by 1 base, with 14 bases between. This CDR3 contains 15 residues. The CDR3 here is CASSPLARGTDTQYF. The CDR3 bases are TGTGCCAGCAGCCCCCTAGCGAGAGGCACAGATACGCAGTATTTT.

The V and J genes are TRBV29-1 and TRBJ2-3; unclear D gene. CDR3 length equals 15 residues. V was cut by 4 bases and J by 0 bases, with 14 bases left in between. The V gene's germline CDR1 is SQVTM and CDR2 ANQGSEA. The CDR3 DNA sequence: TGCAGCGTTGGAGATGGCGGAACTAGCACAGATACGCAGTATTTT. Translation: CSVGDGGTSTDTQYF.

V gene TRBV4-1 combines with J gene TRBJ2-5; 8 bases are a match to TRBD2. The junction had 9 bases not matched to a gene; V was cut back by 4 bases and J by 5 bases. This CDR3 comprises 15 residues. Germline CDR1 is MGHRA and CDR2 is YSYEKL. CDR3 residues: CASSPGRGGGETQYF. As DNA, the CDR3 is TGCGCCAGCAGCCCGGGCAGGGGCGGGGGGGAGACCCAGTACTTC.

The gene calls are TRBV6-1 and TRBJ2-3; 7 nucleotides line up with TRBD2. The CDR3 totals 18 residues. The V gene end was trimmed by 6 bases and the J gene end by 2 bases; junction bases not matched to a gene: 17. Per the germline V gene, CDR1 is MNHNS and CDR2 is SASEGT. CDR3 in amino acids: CASSEWTSRPRFTDTQYF. CDR3 nucleotides: TGTGCCAGCAGCGAATGGACTAGTCGACCCCGATTCACAGATACGCAGTATTTT.

This clone came up once. This chain uses TRBV9 with TRBJ2-2, with 10 bases identical to TRBD1. CDR1 and CDR2 (germline): SGDLS, YYNGEE. This CDR3 is 21 amino acids long. The ends lost 3 bases at V and 3 bases at J; junction bases unmatched: 20. CDR3: CASSDRSRDRGRIGDTGELFF. CDR3 nucleotide sequence: TGTGCCAGCAGCGATCGATCCCGGGACAGGGGAAGGATAGGGGACACCGGGGAGCTGTTTTTT.